Given below is one TCR beta chain in context. No antigen is known for it. This specimen comes from a study of T cell repertoires in cytomegalovirus infection. Study-wide background: Public TCR beta signatures marked donors with CMV infection and the matching HLA.

Trimming at V came to 2 bases and at J to 4 bases, leaving 14 bases not matched to a gene. CDR3 size: 19 residues. The germline gives CDR1 MNHEY, CDR2 SVGAGI. TCRdb fed the reads into MiXCR, producing one record per CDR3 protein. The data show hundreds of thousands of distinct CDR3 sequences, about 40% seen once. Overall study findings and caveats: CMV-specific TCR beta clonotypes restricted by HLA-C were the ones dominating the ex vivo response. Public TCR beta family frequency separated CMV-and-HLA carriers, including in an independent cohort.

V usage is TRBV6-5 and J usage is TRBJ1-1; the match to TRBD1 covers 12 bases. Sequencing used PBMCs. The receptor comes from a human donor in good health (CMV status not recorded). Some clones in this sample may be carry-over from other donors' samples. The CDR3 loop reads CASSYKERGDRGPGTEAFF. The CDR3 coding sequence is TGTGCCAGCAGTTACAAGGAAAGGGGGGACAGGGGGCCGGGCACTGAAGCTTTCTTT.